This TCR beta chain derives from a study of blood T cell repertoires in COVID-19. Study-level background: There were acute and convalescent COVID-19 samples, and they came from the United States, Italy and Spain. T cells, B-cell-depleted T cells, or PBMCs provided the cDNA or gDNA that served as material.

Original processing notes: Reference gene primer amplification in the assay estimated nucleated cell counts. The repertoire was sequenced with immunoSEQ multiplex PCR; TCRdb's copy has only in-frame clones and lacks some. V, J and clone size were drawn from that table, and D and trimming were deduced from the DNA. The repertoire consists of over 200,000 clones, with just over 85% occurring once and the leading ten covering about 2%. Trimming shortened V by 0 bases and J by 2 bases, and 8 bases separated the two germline ends. This CDR3 is built from 14 residues. CDR1 WSHSY and CDR2 SAAADI come from the germline V gene.

V usage is TRBV10-2 and J usage is TRBJ2-7; no firm D call. Sequences were obtained from peripheral blood. The sequence derives from a man aged 30-40 years who had recovered from COVID-19. CDR3 amino acids: CASSESNTAYEQYF. In DNA form, the CDR3 reads TGCGCCAGCAGTGAGTCGAATACGGCCTACGAGCAGTACTTC.